This T cell receptor beta chain was sequenced in a study of T-cell reconstitution after alpha-beta-depleted transplantation in children. Overall study results and limits: At around two months after transplant, the alpha-beta T cells were reportedly derived from several hundred expanded clones that came from non-depleted graft cells. The authors attributed T-cell counts and diversity one year after transplant mostly to newly produced T cells. From surviving recipient T cells and thymic progenitors came the high day-60 TCRbeta diversity observed in some patients.

This sample's TCRbeta library carried unique molecular identifier barcodes. TCRdb independently ran MiXCR on the PCR reads; one entry per CDR3 protein. The top ten clones hold around 2% of a sample with fewer than 550,000 distinct CDR3 sequences, roughly 10% of them seen once. Points on this clonotype: Its cognate antigen is unknown.

This sequence was found in a child aged 2 to 15 with inherited bone marrow failure, due to receive a stem cell transplant. The sample was PBMCs, taken before TCRalphabeta/CD19-depleted stem cell transplant.

The CDR3 coding sequence is TGTGCCTGGAGTCAGGTGGGGGCGCGGAACGAGCAGTACTTC. Translated, it gives CAWSQVGARNEQYF. The chain has TRBV30 and TRBJ2-7; D is perhaps TRBD1 (6 bases). Germline V gene lookup returns CDR1 GTSNPN and CDR2 SVGIG (reference sequence). This CDR3 region has 14 residues. V gave up 2 bases and J gave up 5 bases, with 16 bases separating them.